This T cell receptor beta chain stems from a study of PD-1 blockade in classical Hodgkin lymphoma. Study-wide results and caveats: According to reports, newly diagnosed patients had lower baseline TCR diversity than healthy donors, and relapsed/refractory patients had lower baseline TCR diversity still. The repertoire differences lack a defined cause, possibly disease activity or prior therapy.

As to time point: newly diagnosed, previously untreated cHL patient sample. Untreated, newly diagnosed classical Hodgkin lymphoma PBMCs were comparators. Details on this clone: The antigen is unknown.

CDR1 SGHAT and CDR2 FQNNGV come from the germline V gene. CDR3 size: 18 residues. After removal of 0 bases from V and 5 bases from J, the junction contained 10 bases not matched to a gene. Sequenced by immunoSEQ multiplex PCR; TCRdb stores in-frame clones only, minus some. The sample includes 20,000 to 25,000 clones, around 94% of them seen just once. V usage is TRBV11-2 and J usage is TRBJ2-2, with 9 bases that match TRBD2. The source material was peripheral blood mononuclear cells (PBMCs). The receptor's source is a human donor with classical Hodgkin lymphoma. The DNA for the CDR3 is TGTGCCAGCAGCTTAGATCGTAGCGGGGGTTGGGGGACCGGGGAGCTGTTTTTT. This translates into CASSLDRSGGWGTGELFF.